The 20 T cell receptor beta chains below were found in one sample sequenced in a study of T-cell reconstitution after alpha-beta-depleted transplantation in children. The library targeted TCRbeta and was prepared with unique molecular identifiers. TCRdb re-derived calls from the PCR reads in MiXCR, one entry per CDR3 protein. The top ten hold over 25% of the sample, which has about 420,000 distinct CDR3 sequences, about 17% seen once. The sample consisted of PBMCs, mostly from graft donor cells, taken 360 days after TCRalphabeta/CD19-depleted stem cell transplant. These receptors all come from a boy under three years old who had a stem cell transplant for Wiskott-Aldrich syndrome, so the T cells may come from the graft donor.

The chain has TRBV12-3 or TRBV12-4 and TRBJ2-3; D perhaps matches TRBD1 (5 bases). The CDR3 runs 15 residues. The ends were cut back, 5 bases at V and 4 bases at J, with 16 bases in the middle. In DNA form, the CDR3 reads TGTGCCAGCAGTAAAAAACGACAGCACCCAGATACGCAGTATTTT. This translates into CASSKKRQHPDTQYF.

This sequence joins TRBV11-2 and TRBJ2-7; possibly TRBD1 for D (5 bases). The germline V gene has CDR1 SGHAT and CDR2 FQNNGV. The CDR3 is 12 amino acids. Trimming removed 3 bases from V and 4 bases from J, with 7 bases in between. The CDR3 region has the DNA TGTGCCAGCAGCTTTGACAGATACGAGCAGTACTTC. As protein: CASSFDRYEQYF.

This clonotype was detected only a few times. The chain employs TRBV3-1 and TRBJ2-3, with D unresolved. V was pared by 6 bases and J by 2 bases, with 18 bases between. Germline-derived CDR1 and CDR2 are LGHDT and YNNKEL (reference sequence). This CDR3 comprises 16 residues. In DNA, the CDR3 is TGTGCCAGCAGTCAGAAGCTACGCTCCTTCACAGATACGCAGTATTTT. It translates to CASSQKLRSFTDTQYF.

This chain connects TRBV18 to TRBJ2-5; D not resolved. Germline lookup yields CDR1 KGHSH and CDR2 LQKENI. Trimming took 2 bases from V and 0 from J, leaving 10 bases between them. CDR3 length: 15 residues. Here the CDR3 DNA reads TGTGCCAGCTCACCAAGAATCGGTCACCAAGAGACCCAGTACTTC. It encodes CASSPRIGHQETQYF. The whole variable domain, filled in from reference TRBV18 and TRBJ2-5, reads NAGVMQNPRHLVRRRGQEARLRCSPMKGHSHVYWYRQLPEEGLKFMVYLQKENIIDESGMPKERFSAEFPKEGPSILRIQQVVRGDSAAYFCASSPRIGHQETQYFGPGTRLLVL.

V is TRBV28 and J is TRBJ2-3; no clear D gene. V was clipped by 5 bases and J by 5 bases, with 11 bases between them. CDR3 size: 13 residues. CDR1 and CDR2 (germline): MDHEN, SYDVKM. This CDR3 reads CASSPPGLDTQYF. CDR3 bases: TGTGCCAGCAGTCCCCCGGGTCTAGATACGCAGTATTTT. Variable domain in full (rest from reference TRBV28 and TRBJ2-3): DVKVTQSSRYLVKRTGEKVFLECVQDMDHENMFWYRQDPGLGLRLIYFSYDVKMKEKGDIPEGYSVSREKKERFSLILESASTNQTSMYLCASSPPGLDTQYFGPGTRLTVL.

V usage is TRBV5-1 and J usage is TRBJ2-5, with D possibly being TRBD1 (5 bases). The CDR3 contains 14 residues. The V end was cut by 2 bases, the J end by 5 bases, with 13 bases between. The V gene's germline CDR1 is SGHRS and CDR2 YFSETQ. DNA of the CDR3: TGCGCCAGCAGCTTAGCAGGGTTCATGGAGACCCAGTACTTC. Its translation: CASSLAGFMETQYF. The full variable domain, in which reference TRBV5-1 and TRBJ2-5 provide the parts outside the CDR3, is KAGVTQTPRYLIKTRGQQVTLSCSPISGHRSVSWYQQTPGQGLQFLFEYFSETQRNKGNFPGRFSGRQFSNSRSEMNVSTLELGDSALYLCASSLAGFMETQYFGPGTRLLVL.

This clonotype appeared many times. The chain links TRBV6-5 to TRBJ2-3; 10 bases line up with TRBD2. This CDR3 spans 16 amino acids. Germline-derived CDR1 and CDR2 are MNHEY and SVGAGI. V lost 0 bases, J lost 5 bases, and 5 bases stayed unmatched. CDR3 sequence reads: CASSYSPSGGLDTQYF. The CDR3 DNA sequence: TGTGCCAGCAGTTACTCGCCTAGCGGGGGTTTAGATACGCAGTATTTT.

This chain uses TRBV12-3 or TRBV12-4 with TRBJ1-5; D possibly corresponds to TRBD1 (6 bases). This CDR3 region has 16 residues. Trimming removed 5 bases from V and 0 bases from J, with 14 bases in between. The CDR3 loop is CASSPRGGYSNQPQHF. CDR3 nucleotides: TGTGCCAGCAGTCCCCGGGGGGGCTATAGCAATCAGCCCCAGCATTTT.

This clonotype has more than one count but fewer than ten. The chain is built from TRBV24-1 and TRBJ1-3; the D is unclear. With 3 bases removed from V and 4 bases from J, the gap between germline ends came to 9 bases. Germline lookup yields CDR1 KGHDR and CDR2 SFDVKD. The CDR3 has 14 residues. CDR3 amino acids: CATSDPRRGNTIYF. The CDR3 bases are TGTGCCACCAGTGATCCGCGGCGGGGAAACACCATATATTTT.

Only a few counts were recorded for this clonotype. The V and J genes are TRBV7-6 and TRBJ2-7; 10 bases match TRBD1. Trimming took 4 bases from V and 1 from J; bases not matched to a gene: 4. In germline, CDR1 is SGHVS, CDR2 FNYEAQ. This CDR3 contains 15 residues. The CDR3 coding sequence is TGTGCCAGCAGCTCGGGGACAGGGGTTTCCTACGAGCAGTACTTC. Translation: CASSSGTGVSYEQYF.

This chain links TRBV6-1 with TRBJ2-5, with 9 bases matching TRBD2. Trimming cost V 6 bases and J 1 base; bases outside gene matches: 3. The CDR3 runs 14 residues. Germline V gene sequence: CDR1 MNHNS, CDR2 SASEGT. This chain's CDR3 is CASRRLAAQETQYF. CDR3 coding DNA: TGTGCCAGCAGACGACTAGCGGCCCAAGAGACCCAGTACTTC.

This clonotype was counted only a few times. The chain recombines TRBV12-3 or TRBV12-4 with TRBJ2-7; TRBD1 might be the D (6 bases). The CDR3 is 13 residues long. The V gene lost 5 bases and the J gene lost 3 bases, with 11 bases spanning the gap. CDR3: CASSINRVYEQYF. The CDR3 region has the DNA TGTGCCAGCAGTATCAACAGGGTCTACGAGCAGTACTTC.

This clonotype was seen at least ten times. The J gene is TRBJ2-5, the V gene TRBV12-3 or TRBV12-4; D is uncertain. The CDR3 is made up of 12 amino acids. Trimming took off 5 bases at V and 5 bases at J, with 9 bases between the two ends. CDR3 nucleotide sequence: TGTGCCAGCAGTGCTAGATGGGAGACCCAGTACTTC. This codes for CASSARWETQYF.

The gene calls are TRBV11-2 and TRBJ1-6; TRBD1 matches at 7 bases. The CDR3 spans 14 residues. V was clipped by 10 bases and J by 6 bases; unmatched bases: 9. Germline CDR1 is SGHAT and CDR2 is FQNNGV. CDR3 protein: CATSTGSGNSPLHF. The DNA for the CDR3 is TGTGCCACCTCGACAGGGAGTGGTAATTCACCCCTCCACTTT.

The chain is built from TRBV5-1 and TRBJ2-4, with 9 bases identical to TRBD2. V gave up 1 base and J gave up 6 bases; unmatched junction bases: 5. In germline, CDR1 is SGHRS, CDR2 YFSETQ. The CDR3 contains 15 residues. As DNA, the CDR3 is TGCGCCAGCAGCTTGAGAGCGGGGGGCTCAAACATTCAGTACTTC. Translated: CASSLRAGGSNIQYF. The entire variable domain, with the rest obtained from reference TRBV5-1 and TRBJ2-4, is as follows: KAGVTQTPRYLIKTRGQQVTLSCSPISGHRSVSWYQQTPGQGLQFLFEYFSETQRNKGNFPGRFSGRQFSNSRSEMNVSTLELGDSALYLCASSLRAGGSNIQYFGAGTRLSVL.

The V call is TRBV30, the J call TRBJ2-3, with D possibly being TRBD1 (6 bases). Trimming shortened V by 0 bases and J by 0 bases, and 13 bases separated the two germline ends. This CDR3 contains 16 residues. Germline V lookup: CDR1 GTSNPN, CDR2 SVGIG (reference sequence). This chain's CDR3 is CAWSVHHRASTDTQYF. CDR3 bases: TGTGCCTGGAGTGTTCATCACAGGGCCAGCACAGATACGCAGTATTTT.

This sequence joins TRBV11-1 and TRBJ2-1; TRBD1 aligns across 7 bases. J gave up 0 bases and V 5 bases, and 16 bases lay outside the gene matches. The CDR3 covers 19 residues. Germline V gives CDR1 SGHAT, CDR2 FQDESV (reference sequence). For the CDR3, the DNA is TGTGCCAGCAGCGCTTCCAGGACCCGGGACAGAGGCTCCTACAATGAGCAGTTCTTC. Protein sequence: CASSASRTRDRGSYNEQFF.

The V call is TRBV6-5, the J call TRBJ2-3; D is unclear. The CDR3 loop spans 14 amino acids. The ends were cut back, 2 bases at V and 1 base at J, with 7 bases in the middle. CDR1 is MNHEY, CDR2 SVGAGI, per germline. DNA for the CDR3: TGTGCCAGCAGTTACGTTCCGGGCACAGATACGCAGTATTTT. This encodes CASSYVPGTDTQYF.

The sample holds many counts of this clonotype. The rearrangement uses TRBV2 and TRBJ2-4; possible D gene TRBD2, 7 bases. CDR1 and CDR2 from the germline V gene are SNHLY and FYNNEI. This CDR3 contains 16 residues. The V gene lost 4 bases and the J gene lost 8 bases, with 21 bases spanning the gap. The CDR3 DNA reads as TGTGCCAGCAGTGTACTTGGGGGGGGGCGGTTTCACATTCAGTACTTC. It translates to CASSVLGGGRFHIQYF.

This clonotype has more than one count but fewer than ten. CDR3 residues: CASSTRLARNEQFF. For the CDR3, the DNA is TGTGCCAGCAGCACCCGACTAGCTAGGAATGAGCAGTTCTTC. This chain connects TRBV7-8 to TRBJ2-1, with 7 bases that match TRBD2. The CDR3 extends over 14 amino acids. The germline CDR1 and CDR2 sequences are SGHVS and FQNEAQ. After removal of 5 bases from V and 7 bases from J, the junction contained 8 bases not matched to a gene.